A single sample is the source of the 25 T cell receptor beta chains below, sequenced in a study of CD4 T cells in relation to SARS-CoV-2 and coronaviruses. Antigen specificity for these receptors is unknown. The protocol was immunoSEQ multiplex PCR, while the TCRdb copy is restricted to in-frame clones and leaves out a portion. The sample carries about 22,000 clones, 70% to 85% recorded once. Before the COVID-19 pandemic, during about 2011-2019, CD4+ T cells were taken from unexposed donors. The cells were cultured for less than twelve days before CD4+ T cells were isolated. Sequenced: CD4+ T cells from PBMCs, cultured in vitro. The receptors stem from a human donor in good health.

J is TRBJ1-1 and V is TRBV29-1; D unresolved. The CDR3 is 13 amino acids. Deletions cut 3 bases from V and 2 bases from J, with 10 bases between. Germline V gives CDR1 SQVTM, CDR2 ANQGSEA. The CDR3 loop is CSVEGKFNTEAFF. As DNA, the CDR3 is TGCAGCGTTGAGGGTAAGTTCAACACTGAAGCTTTCTTT.

This clone was counted between two and nine times. The chain employs TRBV2 and TRBJ2-2, with no clear D. Germline values: CDR1 SNHLY, CDR2 FYNNEI. V was trimmed by 3 bases and J by 6 bases, leaving 11 bases between them. This CDR3 has 14 amino acids. The CDR3 loop is CASSDLELPGELFF. The CDR3 DNA sequence: TGTGCCAGCAGTGATTTGGAACTTCCCGGGGAGCTGTTTTTT.

The chain couples TRBV2 to TRBJ2-2, with D possibly matching TRBD1 (5 bases). The V gene lost 5 bases and the J gene lost 5 bases, with 12 bases spanning the gap. This CDR3 comprises 14 residues. The V gene's germline CDR1 is SNHLY and CDR2 FYNNEI. In DNA, the CDR3 is TGTGCCAGCAGTACTCAGAAGGGGACCGGGGAGCTGTTTTTT. Translating it yields CASSTQKGTGELFF.

The rearrangement uses TRBV25-1 and TRBJ2-1, with TRBD2 identical over 10 bases. The CDR3 spans 15 residues. Germline V lookup: CDR1 MGHDK, CDR2 SYGVNS. V was pared by 3 bases and J by 9 bases, with 8 bases of the junction left unmatched. As DNA, the CDR3 is TGTGCCAGCAGTGACCGAACTAGCGGGAAATTTGAGCAGTTCTTC. Translating it yields CASSDRTSGKFEQFF.

The rearrangement joins TRBV12-3 or TRBV12-4 to TRBJ2-1; D is perhaps TRBD1 (5 bases). Trimming took off 5 bases at V and 9 bases at J, with 11 bases between the two ends. The CDR3 loop spans 12 amino acids. The CDR3 nucleotides read TGTGCCAGCAGTCCTAGGGGAACTGAGCAGTTCTTC. It specifies CASSPRGTEQFF.

This sequence joins TRBV30 and TRBJ2-1, with 11 bases matching TRBD2. The germline V gene encodes CDR1 GTSNPN and CDR2 SVGIG (reference sequence). CDR3 length equals 14 residues. The V gene end was trimmed by 2 bases and the J gene end by 6 bases; junction bases not matched to a gene: 3. CDR3 amino acids: CAWSRLAGRNEQFF. CDR3 DNA: TGTGCCTGGAGTAGACTAGCGGGACGCAATGAGCAGTTCTTC.

J is TRBJ1-1 and V is TRBV5-4; the D gene is possibly TRBD1 (6 bases). The CDR3 is 14 residues long. The V end lost 5 bases, the J end lost 5 bases, and 16 bases lay between the germline ends. Per the germline V gene, CDR1 is SGHNT and CDR2 is YYREEE (reference sequence). The CDR3 DNA follows: TGTGCCAGCAGGGCGCTCGGGGGCAAGACTGAAGCTTTCTTT. Amino acids: CASRALGGKTEAFF. Using reference TRBV5-4 and TRBJ1-1 for the parts outside the CDR3, the full variable domain is ETGVTQSPTHLIKTRGQQVTLRCSSQSGHNTVSWYQQALGQGPQFIFQYYREEENGRGNFPPRFSGLQFPNYSSELNVNALELDDSALYLCASRALGGKTEAFFGQGTRLTVV.

V and J are TRBV11-2 and TRBJ1-5, with D uncertain. The CDR3 spans 16 residues. The V end was cut by 1 base, the J end by 1 base, with 11 bases between. In germline, CDR1 is SGHAT, CDR2 FQNNGV. The CDR3 DNA is TGTGCCAGCAGCTTAGTTGAGGGTCGGAGCAATCAGCCCCAGCATTTT. Translating it yields CASSLVEGRSNQPQHF. Full variable domain (missing parts from reference TRBV11-2 and TRBJ1-5): EAGVAQSPRYKIIEKRQSVAFWCNPISGHATLYWYQQILGQGPKLLIQFQNNGVVDDSQLPKDRFSAERLKGVDSTLKIQPAKLEDSAVYLCASSLVEGRSNQPQHFGDGTRLSIL.

J is TRBJ1-1 and V is TRBV7-3; a weak D match, TRBD1 (5 bases). The CDR3 sequence is 14 residues long. V was clipped by 5 bases and J by 4 bases, with 14 bases between them. Per germline, CDR1 SGHTA and CDR2 FQGTGA. The CDR3 loop reads CASSLNQGATEAFF. DNA of the CDR3: TGTGCCAGCAGCCTGAACCAGGGCGCCACTGAAGCTTTCTTT.

The V call is TRBV5-1, the J call TRBJ1-5, with a weak D call TRBD1 (6 bases). V dropped 4 bases and J dropped 1 base, with 12 bases sitting between them. The CDR3 extends over 15 amino acids. Per the germline V gene, CDR1 is SGHRS and CDR2 is YFSETQ. The CDR3 bases are TGCGCCAGCAGCCAATCAGGGGACAGCAATCAGCCCCAGCATTTT. Protein: CASSQSGDSNQPQHF.

This clone was observed a handful of times. This rearrangement joins TRBV12-5 to TRBJ2-7; the D gene could be TRBD1 or TRBD2 (6 bases each). This CDR3 spans 15 amino acids. From germline, CDR1 is LGHNT and CDR2 FRNRAP. Trimming took off 6 bases at V and 5 bases at J, with 20 bases between the two ends. The chain's CDR3 is CASGPGAGGKNEQYF. Here the CDR3 DNA reads TGTGCTAGTGGCCCAGGGGCCGGGGGCAAGAACGAGCAGTACTTC.

This rearrangement joins TRBV5-1 to TRBJ2-1; 9 bases fit TRBD2. The CDR3 covers 15 residues. With 4 bases clipped from V and 5 bases from J, the junction kept 7 bases outside the gene matches. From germline, CDR1 is SGHRS and CDR2 YFSETQ. CDR3 region: CASSGREGANNEQFF. The CDR3 bases are TGCGCCAGCAGCGGGCGGGAGGGTGCAAACAATGAGCAGTTCTTC.

The chain carries TRBV4-3 and TRBJ2-6, with D possibly matching TRBD2 (7 bases). The V gene's germline CDR1 is LGHNA and CDR2 YSLEER. V lost 0 bases and J 4 bases, leaving 13 bases between the germline ends. The CDR3 consists of 17 residues. CDR3 sequence (DNA): TGCGCCAGCAGCCAAGAAGGGGGGGCGGGAGGGGCCAACGTCCTGACTTTC. It is translated as CASSQEGGAGGANVLTF.

The gene calls are TRBV7-2 and TRBJ2-1; D may be TRBD2 (6 bases). Trimming pared 1 base from V and 6 bases from J, leaving 13 bases between. Looked up from germline, CDR1 is SGHTA and CDR2 is FQGNSA. The CDR3 is 15 amino acids. The CDR3 loop is CASSLGGVGVNEQFF. The CDR3 DNA follows: TGTGCCAGCAGCTTAGGCGGGGTCGGGGTCAATGAGCAGTTCTTC.

A few counts support this clone. The rearrangement uses TRBV5-1 and TRBJ2-6; D gene unclear. V dropped 7 bases and J dropped 4 bases, with 9 bases sitting between them. This CDR3 region has 13 residues. Germline lookup yields CDR1 SGHRS and CDR2 YFSETQ. CDR3 nucleotide sequence: TGCGCCAGCTCAGTCGGAGGGGCCAACGTCCTGACTTTC. This encodes CASSVGGANVLTF.

This rearrangement joins TRBV7-2 to TRBJ1-3, with D maybe TRBD1 (5 bases). V shed 1 base and J shed 4 bases, with 14 bases lying between them. Germline lookup yields CDR1 SGHTA and CDR2 FQGNSA. The CDR3 contains 16 residues. DNA of the CDR3: TGTGCCAGCAGCTTAGGACGGGGGTTGTTCGGAAACACCATATATTTT. Protein product: CASSLGRGLFGNTIYF.

This chain joins TRBV5-4 and TRBJ2-1; 7 nucleotides agree with TRBD2. J gave up 6 bases and V 5 bases, and 11 bases lay outside the gene matches. The CDR3 length is 15 residues. Looked up from germline, CDR1 is SGHNT and CDR2 is YYREEE (reference sequence). Here the CDR3 reads CASRLGRAEGNEQFF. CDR3 coding DNA: TGTGCCAGCAGGCTGGGGAGGGCCGAGGGCAATGAGCAGTTCTTC.

This clone was counted a single time. This chain connects TRBV4-2 to TRBJ2-3; 7 nucleotides match TRBD2. There are 15 residues in the CDR3. Germline-derived CDR1 and CDR2 are LGHNA and YNFKEQ. V shed 0 bases and J 2 bases; nucleotides not matched to a gene: 2. This CDR3 is CASSQEAGVTDTQYF. The CDR3 DNA follows: TGTGCCAGCAGCCAAGAGGCGGGAGTCACAGATACGCAGTATTTT.

The rearrangement uses TRBV19 and TRBJ1-2, with a weak D call TRBD1 (6 bases). CDR3 length equals 14 residues. Germline lookup yields CDR1 LNHDA and CDR2 SQIVND (reference sequence). Trimming stripped 3 bases from V and 6 bases from J, with 14 bases between. The CDR3: CASSIHGGVNGYTF. In DNA form, the CDR3 reads TGTGCCAGTAGTATTCACGGGGGCGTGAATGGCTACACCTTC.

This clone was found a few times. This chain links TRBV7-6 with TRBJ1-5, with 8 bases aligning to TRBD1. Unmatched junction bases numbered 2, after V lost 1 base and J lost 3 bases. CDR1 and CDR2 from the germline V gene are SGHVS and FNYEAQ. The CDR3 extends over 15 amino acids. The CDR3 DNA follows: TGTGCCAGCAGCTTAGTACAGGGGGACAATCAGCCCCAGCATTTT. It specifies CASSLVQGDNQPQHF.

The chain is built from TRBV15 and TRBJ2-7; no reliable D call. This CDR3 comprises 13 residues. The germline gives CDR1 LNHNV, CDR2 YYDKDF (reference sequence). Between the trimmed V and J ends, which lost 0 bases and 5 bases, there was a span of 8 bases. CDR3 coding DNA: TGTGCCACCAGCAGAGATTTCATGGACGAGCAGTACTTC. The encoded protein is CATSRDFMDEQYF.

The genes are TRBV23-1 and TRBJ1-5; no clear D gene. TRBV23-1 counts as an open reading frame of uncertain function. The CDR3 extends over 17 amino acids. Deletions cut 6 bases from V and 2 bases from J, with 20 bases between. The CDR3 DNA sequence: TGCGCCAGCAGGGTCCCTCTGAGACACATCTGCAATCAGCCCCAGCATTTT. It translates to CASRVPLRHICNQPQHF.

V and J are TRBV10-3 and TRBJ2-7; the D is unclear. V lost 2 bases and J 10 bases, leaving 9 bases between the germline ends. The CDR3 covers 11 residues. The germline V gene encodes CDR1 ENHRY and CDR2 SYGVKD. The CDR3 sequence is CAISEGRAQYF. CDR3 DNA sequence: TGTGCCATCAGTGAGGGAAGGGCCCAGTACTTC.

This clone came up a few times. V and J are TRBV7-2 and TRBJ2-7; 7 bases fit TRBD1. The CDR3 runs 11 residues. Germline CDR1 reads SGHTA; CDR2 reads FQGNSA. The trim removed 5 bases at V and 5 bases at J, leaving 0 bases unmatched. The CDR3: CASSTGDEQYF. The CDR3, as DNA: TGTGCCAGCAGCACAGGGGACGAGCAGTACTTC. The complete variable domain, with remaining parts taken from reference TRBV7-2 and TRBJ2-7, reads GAGVSQSPSNKVTEKGKDVELRCDPISGHTALYWYRQSLGQGLEFLIYFQGNSAPDKSGLPSDRFSAERTGGSVSTLTIQRTQQEDSAVYLCASSTGDEQYFGPGTRLTVT.

The V call is TRBV9, the J call TRBJ2-1; 11 bases are shared with TRBD2. The J segment lost 7 bases and the V segment lost 1 base, leaving 10 bases of the junction unmatched. The CDR3 runs 17 residues. CDR1 is SGDLS, CDR2 YYNGEE, per germline. The CDR3 DNA reads as TGTGCCAGCAGCGTACAACTAGCGGGAGCCGGCCCTAATGAGCAGTTCTTC. It is translated as CASSVQLAGAGPNEQFF.